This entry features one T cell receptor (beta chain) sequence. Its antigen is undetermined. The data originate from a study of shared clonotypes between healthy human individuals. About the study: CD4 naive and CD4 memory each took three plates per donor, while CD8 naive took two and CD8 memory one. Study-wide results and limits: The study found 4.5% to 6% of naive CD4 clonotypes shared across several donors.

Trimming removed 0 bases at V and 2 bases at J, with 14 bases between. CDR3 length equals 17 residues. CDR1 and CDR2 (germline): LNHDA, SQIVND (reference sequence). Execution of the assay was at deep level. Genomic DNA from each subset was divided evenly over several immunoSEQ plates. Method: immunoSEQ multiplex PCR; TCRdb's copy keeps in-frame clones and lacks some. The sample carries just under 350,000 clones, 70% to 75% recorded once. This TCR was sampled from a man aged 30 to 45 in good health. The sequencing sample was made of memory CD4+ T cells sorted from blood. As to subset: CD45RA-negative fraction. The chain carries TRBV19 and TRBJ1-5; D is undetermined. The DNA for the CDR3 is TGTGCCAGTAGTATAGATCTTTGGGGTTTCGGCAATCAGCCCCAGCATTTT. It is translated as CASSIDLWGFGNQPQHF.